The rows below give T cell receptor beta chains drawn from one sample of a study of shared clonotypes between healthy human individuals. Repertoires were generated with immunoSEQ multiplex PCR, while TCRdb's copy carries only in-frame clones and drops some. The sample has roughly 2.6 million clones; roughly 92% are singletons. Sequencing was done on a sample of naive CD4+ T cells sorted from blood. These receptors all come from a man between 18 and 29 years old in good health. The conserved cysteine and the conserved F or W are not part of the CDR3 here. A row's size may be missing; if present it is once, few, many or a size class.

>TRBJ2-3|TRBV5-1|NA
ASTSGSPKDTQY
>TRBJ2-1|TRBV7-2|NA
ASRGAGFVVLNEQF
>TRBJ1-1|TRBV5-1|NA
ASSPSPTGGNTEAF
>TRBJ2-7|TRBV29-1|NA
SVEGPTSEFPYEQY
>TRBJ1-5|TRBV19|NA
ASSRQGLGNQPQH
>TRBJ1-1|TRBV5-1|NA
ASSWQGRPEAF
>TRBJ2-1|TRBV5-1|once
ASSLGGTTNEQF
>TRBJ1-2|TRBV18|NA
ASSPGDRWYGYT
>TRBJ2-3|TRBV11-3|once
ASSQQGEGTDTQY
>TRBJ2-7|TRBV11-2|NA
ASSPFRFGRSLGYEQY
>TRBJ1-3|TRBV2|NA
ASSEIAGTGNTIY
>TRBJ2-5|TRBV28|NA
ASSPRWYGFSWEQETQY
>TRBJ1-1|TRBV6-5|NA
ASSRGAEAF
>TRBJ1-2|TRBV2|NA
ASGGQGANYGYT
>TRBJ2-1|TRBV5-1|NA
ASSLGGSYNEQF
>TRBJ2-7|TRBV15|NA
ATSRDLETGRYEQY
>TRBJ2-3|TRBV10-3|NA
AISEGGKTDTQY
>TRBJ2-3|TRBV5-4|NA
ASSLRLAGAVDTQY
>TRBJ2-3|TRBV28|NA
ASGTVAGALTQY
>TRBJ2-2|TRBV9|NA
ASSPRTSGGASAGELF
>TRBJ1-1|TRBV10-3|NA
AITERQENTEAF
>TRBJ2-7|TRBV27|NA
ASIWGHSYEQY
>TRBJ2-5|TRBV7-8|NA
ASSRGQLQETQY
>TRBJ1-5|TRBV6-5|NA
ASSYSLLSNQPQH
>TRBJ2-5|TRBV10-3|once
AISEFLGDQETQY
>TRBJ1-3|TRBV19|NA
ASSRGSAGNTIY
>TRBJ2-7|TRBV9|NA
ASSVGAGLAGGPFEQY
>TRBJ2-7|TRBV10-1|NA
ASILFPYYEQY
>TRBJ2-1|TRBV25-1|NA
ASTTGTGGEQF
>TRBJ1-2|TRBV6-1|NA
ATDRQGAPLDRT
>TRBJ2-5|TRBV18|NA
ASSLLREETQY
>TRBJ1-1|TRBV6-1|NA
ASSVEGDTEAF
>TRBJ2-2|TRBV4-2|NA
ASSRTSGGASWTGELF
>TRBJ1-1|TRBV7-9|NA
ASSLAQEGTGAF
>TRBJ1-1|TRBV2|NA
ASSAGGKGDTEAF
>TRBJ2-5|TRBV9|NA
ASSVGGAIQETQY
>TRBJ1-1|TRBV6-5|NA
ASNLIQGRYTEAF
>TRBJ2-6|TRBV18|NA
ASSRSGGIGGANVLT
>TRBJ2-1|TRBV7-6|NA
ASSLGAKLSLAGVEQF
>TRBJ2-7|TRBV30|NA
AWSPNPPEQY
>TRBJ2-7|TRBV6-1|NA
ASSRSYYEQY
>TRBJ2-2|TRBV18|NA
ASSGQGSGELF
>TRBJ1-4|TRBV2|NA
ASSEQATNEKLF
>TRBJ1-5|TRBV6-5|once
ASSYRGSSNQPQH
>TRBJ1-1|TRBV27|NA
ASSNQMGDTEAF
>TRBJ2-6|TRBV4-1|once
ASSQDPGAGANVLT
>TRBJ1-4|TRBV23-1|NA
ASSQLPEELF
>TRBJ1-4|TRBV7-2|NA
ASSRPGYSEKLF
>TRBJ1-4|TRBV19|NA
ASSIGRTTNEKLF
>TRBJ2-7|TRBV6-6|NA
ASSYGAGRAEQY
>TRBJ2-2|TRBV7-2|few
ASSLALQAGELF
>TRBJ1-4|TRBV4-1|once
ASSQDLRTDATNEKLF
>TRBJ1-4|TRBV7-9|NA
ASSRTPADEKLF
>TRBJ2-7|TRBV6-1|NA
ASSEAQYEQY